This passage covers 16 T cell receptor beta chains from one sample sequenced in a study of T cell responses to AZD1222 COVID-19 vaccine. Using immunoSEQ multiplex PCR, the repertoire was profiled, and TCRdb retains in-frame clones only, with some absent. The data contain some 110,000 clones, about 80% of them singletons. Sequencing used peripheral blood, obtained on day 0 of AZD1222 vaccination. The source is an adult in good health.

The rearrangement joins TRBV4-2 to TRBJ2-3, with 11 bases matching TRBD2. Germline CDR1 and CDR2: LGHNA and YNFKEQ. Trimming took 4 bases from V and 2 from J; bases not matched to a gene: 14. CDR3 length equals 19 residues. DNA for the CDR3: TGTGCCAGCAGCCCCCGGGGTAGCGGGAGGGCCACGGTCACAGATACGCAGTATTTT. Translating it yields CASSPRGSGRATVTDTQYF.

This clone was observed at least ten times. The chain recombines TRBV6-2 or TRBV6-3 with TRBJ2-7; D remains ambiguous. The V gene lost 4 bases and the J gene lost 6 bases, with 16 bases spanning the gap. Germline V CDR1 and CDR2: MNHEY, SVGEGT. The CDR3 has 14 amino acids. The CDR3, as DNA: TGTGCCAGCAGTTCCGACGGTTTTGTCGGCGAGCAGTACTTC. This encodes CASSSDGFVGEQYF.

The V call is TRBV24-1, the J call TRBJ1-2; D unclear. V lost 3 bases to trimming and J lost 4 bases, with 14 bases between them. The CDR3 has 15 residues. CDR1 is KGHDR, CDR2 SFDVKD, per germline. The CDR3: CATSDGSGNLYGYTF. Written as DNA, the CDR3 is TGTGCCACCAGTGATGGGAGTGGCAACCTCTATGGCTACACCTTC.

This clone was counted a single time. This sequence joins TRBV25-1 and TRBJ2-2, with TRBD2 as a possible D gene (7 bases). Germline CDR1 and CDR2: MGHDK and SYGVNS. Trimming pared 6 bases from V and 5 bases from J, leaving 13 bases between. The CDR3 contains 14 residues. CDR3 in amino acids: CASRRGGWTGELFF. CDR3 sequence (DNA): TGTGCCAGCAGGAGGGGGGGATGGACCGGGGAGCTGTTTTTT. Complete variable domain (other parts from reference TRBV25-1 and TRBJ2-2): EADIYQTPRYLVIGTGKKITLECSQTMGHDKMYWYQQDPGMELHLIHYSYGVNSTEKGDLSSESTVSRIRTEHFPLTLESARPSHTSQYLCASRRGGWTGELFFGEGSRLTVL.

V is TRBV12-5 and J is TRBJ1-1; the D gene is possibly TRBD1 (6 bases). CDR1 is LGHNT and CDR2 is FRNRAP in the germline V gene. V was cut by 1 base and J by 11 bases, with 8 bases left in between. This CDR3 is 11 amino acids long. The DNA for the CDR3 is TGTGCTAGTGGTTTGGGACAGGCGGCTTTCTTT. Translating it yields CASGLGQAAFF.

The chain couples TRBV6-5 to TRBJ2-3; D is ambiguous. The CDR3 consists of 12 residues. Germline lookup yields CDR1 MNHEY and CDR2 SVGAGI. V lost 5 bases to trimming and J lost 6 bases, with 9 bases between them. CDR3 loop: CASSPNSDTQYF. Written as DNA, the CDR3 is TGTGCCAGCAGTCCAAACTCGGATACGCAGTATTTT.

The chain couples TRBV7-2 to TRBJ1-1; 11 bases match TRBD1. Unmatched junction bases numbered 12, after V lost 6 bases and J lost 6 bases. CDR1 is SGHTA and CDR2 is FQGNSA in the germline V gene. This CDR3 contains 16 residues. CDR3 residues: CASSSRTGGAFAEAFF. The CDR3 DNA reads as TGTGCCAGCAGTTCCCGGACAGGGGGCGCGTTCGCTGAAGCTTTCTTT.

This clone appeared once. The J gene is TRBJ2-3, the V gene TRBV28, with D perhaps matching TRBD1 (5 bases). The CDR3 runs 15 residues. CDR1 and CDR2 from the germline V gene are MDHEN and SYDVKM. Trimming pared 7 bases from V and 2 bases from J, leaving 16 bases between. CDR3 DNA: TGTGCCAGCATTTCCCACCCAGGGTACACAGATACGCAGTATTTT. Its translation: CASISHPGYTDTQYF. The full variable domain, completed using reference TRBV28 and TRBJ2-3, is DVKVTQSSRYLVKRTGEKVFLECVQDMDHENMFWYRQDPGLGLRLIYFSYDVKMKEKGDIPEGYSVSREKKERFSLILESASTNQTSMYLCASISHPGYTDTQYFGPGTRLTVL.

The rearrangement joins TRBV6-1 to TRBJ1-6, with D tentatively TRBD1 (5 bases). There are 16 residues in the CDR3. Germline CDR1 is MNHNS and CDR2 is SASEGT. V dropped 2 bases and J dropped 10 bases, with 18 bases sitting between them. The CDR3 reads CASSELEGRGNSPLHF. The CDR3 coding sequence is TGTGCCAGCAGTGAACTGGAGGGAAGGGGTAACTCACCCCTCCACTTT.

The J gene is TRBJ2-1, the V gene TRBV19, with TRBD2 matching 15 bases. The CDR3 length is 18 residues. Looked up from germline, CDR1 is LNHDA and CDR2 is SQIVND (reference sequence). V trimming: 5 bases; J trimming: 1 base; junction bases outside the gene matches: 6. CDR3 in DNA: TGTGCCAGTAGTCGAGGACTAGCGGGAGGGCTTTCCTACAATGAGCAGTTCTTC. Protein sequence: CASSRGLAGGLSYNEQFF.

Remarks on this clone: Germline is not matched at one junction end, which may reflect a read error. The chain carries TRBV7-7 and TRBJ2-3; 12 bases agree with TRBD2. CDR1 and CDR2 from the germline V gene are SSHAT and FNYEAQ (reference sequence). This CDR3 spans 17 amino acids. CDR3: CASSSSGRASEVDTQYF. The CDR3 region has the DNA TGTGCTAGCAGCTCTAGCGGGAGGGCCAGTGAGGTAGATACGCAGTATTTT.

The chain joins TRBV18 to TRBJ2-7; D might be TRBD1 (6 bases). V was clipped by 3 bases and J by 5 bases, with 17 bases between them. This CDR3 spans 15 amino acids. The germline V gene has CDR1 KGHSH and CDR2 LQKENI. The CDR3 sequence is CASSPFAGVKNEQYF. CDR3 coding DNA: TGTGCCAGCTCACCTTTCGCAGGGGTAAAAAACGAGCAGTACTTC.

The chain joins TRBV11-2 to TRBJ1-4; the D is unclear. The germline V gene has CDR1 SGHAT and CDR2 FQNNGV. Trimming cost V 1 base and J 8 bases, with 14 bases left between them. The CDR3 is 15 residues long. The CDR3: CASSLGWQGWEKLFF. The CDR3 DNA is TGTGCCAGCAGCTTAGGGTGGCAAGGGTGGGAAAAACTGTTTTTT.

V gene TRBV11-3 combines with J gene TRBJ2-5; D tentatively fits TRBD1 or TRBD2 (6 bases each). This CDR3 contains 13 residues. Germline CDR1 reads SGHNT; CDR2 reads YENEEA. The V gene lost 1 base and the J gene lost 7 bases, with 10 bases spanning the gap. The CDR3 sequence is CASSLAGEVTQYF. The CDR3 DNA is TGTGCCAGCAGCTTAGCAGGGGAGGTGACCCAGTACTTC.

The CDR3 reads CATGEGPRHEQYF. The CDR3 region has the DNA TGTGCCACCGGCGAGGGCCCACGGCACGAGCAGTACTTC. V and J are TRBV24-1 and TRBJ2-7; a possible D gene is TRBD2 (5 bases). The V gene lost 9 bases and the J gene lost 5 bases, with 16 bases spanning the gap. CDR1 and CDR2 (germline): KGHDR, SFDVKD. The CDR3 sequence is 13 residues long.

This chain links TRBV6-5 with TRBJ2-3; the match to TRBD2 covers 11 bases. Germline V lookup: CDR1 MNHEY, CDR2 SVGAGI. This CDR3 spans 14 amino acids. Trimming cost V 6 bases and J 4 bases; bases outside gene matches: 3. The DNA for the CDR3 is TGTGCCAGCAGGGTACTAGCGGGGGCAGATACGCAGTATTTT. Translating it yields CASRVLAGADTQYF.